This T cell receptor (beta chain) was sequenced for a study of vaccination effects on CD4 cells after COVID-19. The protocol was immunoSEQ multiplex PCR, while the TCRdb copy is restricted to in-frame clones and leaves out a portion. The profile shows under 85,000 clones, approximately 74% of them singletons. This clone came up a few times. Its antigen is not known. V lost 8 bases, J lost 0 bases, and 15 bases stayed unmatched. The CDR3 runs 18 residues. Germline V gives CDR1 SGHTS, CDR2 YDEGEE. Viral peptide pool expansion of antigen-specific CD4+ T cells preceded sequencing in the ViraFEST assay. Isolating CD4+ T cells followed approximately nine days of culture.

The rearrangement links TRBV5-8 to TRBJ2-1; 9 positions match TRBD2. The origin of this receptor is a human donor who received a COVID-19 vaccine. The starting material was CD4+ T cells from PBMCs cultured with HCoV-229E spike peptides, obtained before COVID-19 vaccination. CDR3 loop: CASPQGLAGDYSYNEQFF. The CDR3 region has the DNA TGTGCCAGTCCGCAGGGGTTAGCGGGGGACTACTCCTACAATGAGCAGTTCTTC.